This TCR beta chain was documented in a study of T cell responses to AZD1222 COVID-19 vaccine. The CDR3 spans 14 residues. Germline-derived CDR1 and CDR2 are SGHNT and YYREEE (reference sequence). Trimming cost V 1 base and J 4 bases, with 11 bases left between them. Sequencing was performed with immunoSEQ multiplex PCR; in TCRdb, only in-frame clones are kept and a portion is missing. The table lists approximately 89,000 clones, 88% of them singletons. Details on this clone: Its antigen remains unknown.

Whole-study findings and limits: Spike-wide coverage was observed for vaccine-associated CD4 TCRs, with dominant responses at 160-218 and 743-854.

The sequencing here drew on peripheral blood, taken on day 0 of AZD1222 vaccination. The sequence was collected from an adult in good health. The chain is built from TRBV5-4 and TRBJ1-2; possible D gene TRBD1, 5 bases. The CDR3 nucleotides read TGTGCCAGCAGCTTGATGGGACGGCTCTATGGCTACACCTTC. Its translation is CASSLMGRLYGYTF. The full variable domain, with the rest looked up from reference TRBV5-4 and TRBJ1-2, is ETGVTQSPTHLIKTRGQQVTLRCSSQSGHNTVSWYQQALGQGPQFIFQYYREEENGRGNFPPRFSGLQFPNYSSELNVNALELDDSALYLCASSLMGRLYGYTFGSGTRLTVV.